One and the same sample provided the 12 T cell receptor beta chains below, sequenced in a study of CD8 T cells in ankylosing spondylitis. For these TCRs, the target antigens are not known. Each CDR3 protein is one row after TCRdb ran MiXCR on the 5' RACE reads. The sample shows approximately 300,000 distinct CDR3 sequences, 8% of them seen only once. Study-wide points: What appeared characteristic of ankylosing spondylitis blood was a TCR beta motif of under 10 highly homologous variants.

The material sequenced was blood, either unsorted or a sorted T cell fraction (not recorded which). The origin of the receptors is a male donor with ankylosing spondylitis.

The chain uses TRBV20-1 and TRBJ2-2, with 10 bases aligning to TRBD1. Germline V gene lookup returns CDR1 DFQATT and CDR2 SNEGSKA (reference sequence). This CDR3 is built from 16 residues. With V trimmed by 6 bases and J by 5 bases, 12 bases remained unmatched. The CDR3, as DNA: TGCAGTGCCCAAAGGAGGGACAGGGGCTTTACCGGGGAGCTGTTTTTT. This translates into CSAQRRDRGFTGELFF.

The genes are TRBV18 and TRBJ2-1, with no clear D. Trimming removed 5 bases from V and 8 bases from J, with 7 bases in between. The germline gives CDR1 KGHSH, CDR2 LQKENI. The CDR3 runs to 11 residues. As DNA, the CDR3 is TGTGCCAGCTCAAAGCTGGATGAGCAGTTCTTC. It codes for CASSKLDEQFF. The full variable domain, with the rest looked up from reference TRBV18 and TRBJ2-1, is NAGVMQNPRHLVRRRGQEARLRCSPMKGHSHVYWYRQLPEEGLKFMVYLQKENIIDESGMPKERFSAEFPKEGPSILRIQQVVRGDSAAYFCASSKLDEQFFGPGTRLTVL.

This clonotype was seen many times. The chain is built from TRBV2 and TRBJ2-7; 12 nucleotides align to TRBD2. CDR3 length equals 14 residues. The ends lost 3 bases at V and 6 bases at J; junction bases unmatched: 3. CDR1 and CDR2 from the germline V gene are SNHLY and FYNNEI. This chain's CDR3 is CASSDTSGRPEQYF. The CDR3 nucleotides read TGTGCCAGCAGTGATACTAGCGGGAGGCCCGAGCAGTACTTC.

The V and J genes are TRBV5-1 and TRBJ1-6; 7 positions match TRBD1. Germline V gives CDR1 SGHRS, CDR2 YFSETQ. With V trimmed by 0 bases and J by 7 bases, 13 bases remained unmatched. This CDR3 is 18 amino acids long. The CDR3 DNA reads TGCGCCAGCAGCTTGGCTCAACTAGGACAGGTTGTAAATTCACCCCTCCACTTT. The encoded protein is CASSLAQLGQVVNSPLHF.

This clonotype was recorded many times. The CDR3 region is CASSFGGGGYGYTF. In nucleotides, the CDR3 is TGTGCCAGCAGTTTCGGAGGGGGCGGCTACGGCTACACCTTC. This chain links TRBV12-3 or TRBV12-4 with TRBJ1-2, with 7 nucleotides matching TRBD1. The CDR3 consists of 14 residues. V shed 3 bases, J shed 8 bases, and the junction held 9 bases outside the gene matches.

The chain is built from TRBV20-1 and TRBJ1-4; no reliable D call. CDR1 is DFQATT and CDR2 is SNEGSKA in the germline V gene (reference sequence). V gave up 6 bases and J gave up 0 bases, with 20 bases separating them. The CDR3 contains 17 residues. The CDR3 region is CSAPDPGIRATNEKLFF. The CDR3, as DNA: TGCAGTGCCCCAGATCCCGGGATCCGTGCAACTAATGAAAAACTGTTTTTT.

This clonotype has a handful of counts. The chain uses TRBV11-3 and TRBJ2-2; tentatively, D is TRBD1 (5 bases). With 5 bases removed from V and 1 base from J, the gap between germline ends came to 14 bases. Germline V gene sequence: CDR1 SGHNT, CDR2 YENEEA. The CDR3 is 16 amino acids. The CDR3 spells CASSAQGTENTGELFF. CDR3 DNA sequence: TGTGCCAGCAGCGCTCAGGGCACTGAGAACACCGGGGAGCTGTTTTTT.

This clonotype has just a few counts. This chain connects TRBV20-1 to TRBJ2-3; TRBD2 aligns across 8 bases. Germline CDR1 and CDR2: DFQATT and SNEGSKA (reference sequence). V lost 6 bases and J lost 1; bases outside the gene matches: 9. CDR3 length: 15 amino acids. CDR3 DNA sequence: TGCAGTGCCATCTATAGCGGGATGGGCACAGATACGCAGTATTTT. Protein: CSAIYSGMGTDTQYF.

This clonotype has ten or more counts. This chain links TRBV12-3 or TRBV12-4 with TRBJ2-7; the D is unclear. The CDR3 contains 15 residues. V shed 0 bases and J shed 3 bases, with 12 bases lying between them. The chain's CDR3 is CASSLAVGALYEQYF. The DNA for the CDR3 is TGTGCCAGCAGTTTAGCGGTCGGAGCCCTCTACGAGCAGTACTTC.

Ten or more counts support this clonotype. Here the CDR3 reads CASSYAPAGVGFF. CDR3 DNA: TGTGCCAGCAGCTACGCCCCCGCGGGAGTTGGTTTCTTC. The chain employs TRBV4-2 and TRBJ2-1; TRBD2 matches 7 bases. The CDR3 covers 13 residues. The germline V gene encodes CDR1 LGHNA and CDR2 YNFKEQ. V shed 5 bases and J 16 bases; nucleotides not matched to a gene: 14.

Ten or more counts support this clonotype. V usage is TRBV27 and J usage is TRBJ1-1, with D possibly being TRBD1 (6 bases). The CDR3 length is 15 residues. Between the trimmed V and J ends, which lost 5 bases and 8 bases, there was a span of 21 bases. Germline loops: CDR1 MNHEY, CDR2 SMNVEV (reference sequence). The CDR3 nucleotides are TGTGCCAGCAGTGCCCAGACAGGTGTGGCGAAGGAAGCTTTCTTT. Residues: CASSAQTGVAKEAFF.

This clonotype was counted many times. The V gene is TRBV5-1, the J gene TRBJ2-1; maybe TRBD2 (5 bases). CDR1 is SGHRS and CDR2 is YFSETQ in the germline V gene. V was clipped by 2 bases and J by 0 bases, with 6 bases between them. This CDR3 spans 14 amino acids. CDR3 coding DNA: TGCGCCAGCAGCTTAACTAGCTCCTACAATGAGCAGTTCTTC. Translating it yields CASSLTSSYNEQFF.